This T cell receptor beta chain is from a study of T cells in Graves' hyperthyroidism and ophthalmopathy. Study information: Sampling of peripheral blood happened at initial diagnosis, prior to any treatment.

Diagnosis of hyperthyroidism was new in patients aged 18 to 65, and its duration was under 2 months. Notes on the study in general: The model identified upcoming ophthalmopathy a median approximately six months ahead of onset.

V was pared by 5 bases and J by 4 bases, with 9 bases of the junction left unmatched. This CDR3 region has 15 residues. Authors of the study amplified TCR beta CDR3 regions from RNA transcripts. With the HTBI primer set, the TCR CDR3 went through a first round of RT-PCR. MiXCR was run by TCRdb on the multiplex PCR reads, yielding one entry per CDR3 protein. Among some 200,000 distinct CDR3 sequences, more than 15% were seen once, and the ten largest hold 50%. Turning to this clonotype: As yet, its antigen is unknown.

The sample consisted of blood. This clonotype was obtained from a man between 50 and 59 years old with Graves' hyperthyroidism. The genes are TRBV12-3 or TRBV12-4 and TRBJ2-7; TRBD2 matches at 9 bases. The CDR3 loop is CASSVRLAGSYEQYF. The CDR3 DNA follows: TGTGCCAGCAGTGTTCGCCTAGCGGGGTCTTACGAGCAGTACTTC.